Presented here are 19 T cell receptor beta chains from one specimen sequenced in a study of blood T cell repertoires in COVID-19. The repertoire was sequenced with immunoSEQ multiplex PCR; TCRdb's copy has only in-frame clones and lacks some. The repertoire holds under 350,000 clones, 80% to 90% seen once, with about 4.2% in the top ten. The sequenced sample consisted of PBMCs or T cells enriched from blood (not recorded which). Receptors originate from a woman in her 40s with acute COVID-19.

J is TRBJ2-3 and V is TRBV7-2; 8 bases fit TRBD2. With 1 base clipped from V and 5 bases from J, the junction kept 5 bases outside the gene matches. Germline V gene data show CDR1 as SGHTA and CDR2 as FQGNSA. The CDR3 extends over 15 amino acids. CDR3 loop: CASSLGAGGRDTQYF. DNA of the CDR3: TGTGCCAGCAGCTTAGGGGCGGGAGGTCGAGATACGCAGTATTTT.

The CDR3 loop reads CASSRTENYGYTF. CDR3 nucleotide sequence: TGTGCCAGTAGTAGAACCGAGAACTATGGCTACACCTTC. The chain uses TRBV19 and TRBJ1-2, with unresolved D. V lost 4 bases and J lost 2, with 8 bases in between. Germline-derived CDR1 and CDR2 are LNHDA and SQIVND (reference sequence). There are 13 residues in the CDR3.

This clone was detected only a few times. The V call is TRBV19, the J call TRBJ1-2; possible D gene TRBD1, 5 bases. CDR3 length equals 12 residues. Germline V CDR1 and CDR2: LNHDA, SQIVND (reference sequence). V was trimmed by 7 bases and J by 0 bases, leaving 6 bases between them. CDR3 in DNA: TGTGCCAGTAAACAGGCTAACTATGGCTACACCTTC. Encoded protein: CASKQANYGYTF.

This chain joins TRBV9 and TRBJ2-1; 10 bases fit TRBD1. This CDR3 comprises 15 residues. The V gene end was trimmed by 3 bases and the J gene end by 4 bases; junction bases not matched to a gene: 4. CDR1 is SGDLS, CDR2 YYNGEE, per germline. The DNA of the CDR3 is TGTGCCAGCAGCGGACCGGGACAGGGGTACAATGAGCAGTTCTTC. Its translation is CASSGPGQGYNEQFF.

The chain combines TRBV7-8 with TRBJ2-5; 12 positions agree with TRBD2. Per the germline V gene, CDR1 is SGHVS and CDR2 is FQNEAQ. Trimming cost V 1 base and J 2 bases; bases outside gene matches: 8. This CDR3 contains 18 residues. The CDR3 DNA sequence: TGTGCCAGCAGCTTAGTTCGGGCTAGCGGGGGGGTTCAAGAGACCCAGTACTTC. It is translated as CASSLVRASGGVQETQYF. Drawing the rest from reference TRBV7-8 and TRBJ2-5, the complete variable domain is GAGVSQSPRYKVAKRGQDVALRCDPISGHVSLFWYQQALGQGPEFLTYFQNEAQLDKSGLPSDRFFAERPEGSVSTLKIQRTQQEDSAVYLCASSLVRASGGVQETQYFGPGTRLLVL.

V gene TRBV5-8 combines with J gene TRBJ2-3; 14 bases line up with TRBD2. J gave up 1 base and V 4 bases, and 5 bases lay outside the gene matches. Per the germline V gene, CDR1 is SGHTS and CDR2 is YDEGEE. The length of the CDR3 is 17 residues. The CDR3 spells CASSPGTSGSRTDTQYF. The CDR3, as DNA: TGTGCCAGCAGCCCGGGGACTAGCGGGAGCCGCACAGATACGCAGTATTTT.

The V gene is TRBV19, the J gene TRBJ1-1, with D maybe TRBD1 (6 bases). CDR3 size: 14 residues. Looked up from germline, CDR1 is LNHDA and CDR2 is SQIVND (reference sequence). V was pared by 8 bases and J by 0 bases, with 13 bases between. CDR3 sequence reads: CASFLDRMNTEAFF. The CDR3 nucleotides are TGTGCCAGTTTCTTGGACAGAATGAACACTGAAGCTTTCTTT.

The chain couples TRBV28 to TRBJ2-7; 10 bases map to TRBD2. The CDR3 has 16 residues. Unmatched junction bases numbered 11, after V lost 5 bases and J lost 4 bases. Germline CDR1 MDHEN, CDR2 SYDVKM. The CDR3 region is CASSATQGLADYEQYF. CDR3 sequence (DNA): TGTGCCAGCAGTGCAACTCAAGGACTAGCGGATTACGAGCAGTACTTC. The full variable domain, with the rest looked up from reference TRBV28 and TRBJ2-7, is DVKVTQSSRYLVKRTGEKVFLECVQDMDHENMFWYRQDPGLGLRLIYFSYDVKMKEKGDIPEGYSVSREKKERFSLILESASTNQTSMYLCASSATQGLADYEQYFGPGTRLTVT.

The chain carries TRBV6-5 and TRBJ1-1; 7 nucleotides line up with TRBD1. From germline, CDR1 is MNHEY and CDR2 SVGAGI. The V gene end was trimmed by 6 bases and the J gene end by 1 base; junction bases not matched to a gene: 5. The CDR3 is 14 residues long. CDR3 in DNA: TGTGCCAGCAGGACAGGGAAGGAGAACACTGAAGCTTTCTTT. Protein sequence: CASRTGKENTEAFF.

The V and J genes are TRBV7-2 and TRBJ2-7; 10 bases are shared with TRBD2. The germline V gene encodes CDR1 SGHTA and CDR2 FQGNSA. J gave up 0 bases and V 0 bases, and 8 bases lay outside the gene matches. This CDR3 region has 18 residues. CDR3 residues: CASSLAPSGGLPSYEQYF. CDR3 DNA sequence: TGTGCCAGCAGCTTAGCACCTAGCGGGGGCCTTCCCTCCTACGAGCAGTACTTC.

Here the CDR3 DNA reads TGCGCCAGCAGCCAAGACGCCCAGCGGGGGAATATTGAGCAGTTCTTC. Amino acids: CASSQDAQRGNIEQFF. The chain joins TRBV4-3 to TRBJ2-1; TRBD2 aligns across 8 bases. CDR3 size: 16 residues. V gave up 0 bases and J gave up 9 bases; unmatched junction bases: 10. Germline CDR1 and CDR2: LGHNA and YSLEER.

The chain uses TRBV4-1 and TRBJ1-2, with 8 bases aligning to TRBD1. Germline values: CDR1 MGHRA, CDR2 YSYEKL. The CDR3 runs 16 residues. V shed 0 bases and J 6 bases; nucleotides not matched to a gene: 9. In DNA, the CDR3 is TGCGCCAGCAGCCAAGAATGGGACAGGAAAAATCATGGCTACACCTTC. The encoded protein is CASSQEWDRKNHGYTF.

The chain combines TRBV11-1 with TRBJ1-1; 7 positions match TRBD1. The CDR3 covers 14 residues. The germline V gene has CDR1 SGHAT and CDR2 FQDESV (reference sequence). V trimming: 5 bases; J trimming: 8 bases; junction bases outside the gene matches: 11. This CDR3 reads CASSPQKGQAEAFF. The CDR3 DNA reads TGTGCCAGCAGCCCTCAGAAAGGACAGGCAGAAGCTTTCTTT.

The chain recombines TRBV5-5 with TRBJ2-1; D possibly corresponds to TRBD2 (5 bases). There are 15 residues in the CDR3. Per germline, CDR1 SGHKS and CDR2 YYEKEE (reference sequence). Deletions cut 2 bases from V and 4 bases from J, with 13 bases between. CDR3 loop: CASSLGSWEYNEQFF. The CDR3 region has the DNA TGTGCCAGCAGCTTAGGGAGCTGGGAGTACAATGAGCAGTTCTTC.

CDR3 DNA sequence: TGTGCCAGCAGTTTTAGCGGTACCTCCTACAATGAGCAGTTCTTC. This sequence encodes CASSFSGTSYNEQFF. The chain employs TRBV27 and TRBJ2-1; tentative D call: TRBD2 (6 bases). Germline V lookup: CDR1 MNHEY, CDR2 SMNVEV (reference sequence). V dropped 3 bases and J dropped 0 bases, with 9 bases sitting between them. The CDR3 loop spans 15 amino acids.

The rearrangement uses TRBV27 and TRBJ2-1, with a possible D match to TRBD1 (6 bases). The germline V and J ends were trimmed by 6 bases and 3 bases, with 12 bases remaining between them. The V gene's germline CDR1 is MNHEY and CDR2 SMNVEV (reference sequence). CDR3 length equals 14 residues. The CDR3 DNA reads as TGTGCCAGCAGCTGGCAGGGGTTCTACAATGAGCAGTTCTTC. Translated, it gives CASSWQGFYNEQFF.

The rearrangement uses TRBV19 and TRBJ1-1, with D uncertain. Germline V lookup: CDR1 LNHDA, CDR2 SQIVND (reference sequence). V lost 3 bases, J lost 4 bases, and 12 bases lay in between. The CDR3 extends over 14 amino acids. CDR3 DNA sequence: TGTGCCAGTAGTATTCAGTTTGGAGTCACTGAAGCTTTCTTT. Translating it yields CASSIQFGVTEAFF.

The chain carries TRBV18 and TRBJ1-1; D is uncertain. The germline CDR1 and CDR2 sequences are KGHSH and LQKENI. This CDR3 region has 12 residues. Deletions cut 0 bases from V and 8 bases from J, with 7 bases between. The chain's CDR3 is CASSPPMSEAFF. The CDR3 nucleotides are TGTGCCAGCTCACCACCGATGAGCGAAGCTTTCTTT. The full variable domain, in which reference TRBV18 and TRBJ1-1 provide the parts outside the CDR3, is NAGVMQNPRHLVRRRGQEARLRCSPMKGHSHVYWYRQLPEEGLKFMVYLQKENIIDESGMPKERFSAEFPKEGPSILRIQQVVRGDSAAYFCASSPPMSEAFFGQGTRLTVV.

This clone was seen just once. The chain recombines TRBV5-6 with TRBJ2-7, with 10 bases fitting TRBD1. Per the germline V gene, CDR1 is SGHDT and CDR2 is YYEEEE. V gave up 6 bases and J gave up 7 bases; unmatched junction bases: 7. CDR3 length: 13 residues. DNA of the CDR3: TGTGCCAGCACAGCCGGGACAGGGGTGGAGCAGTACTTC. Protein product: CASTAGTGVEQYF. Filled out from reference TRBV5-6 and TRBJ2-7, the complete variable domain reads DAGVTQSPTHLIKTRGQQVTLRCSPKSGHDTVSWYQQALGQGPQFIFQYYEEEERQRGNFPDRFSGHQFPNYSSELNVNALLLGDSALYLCASTAGTGVEQYFGPGTRLTVT.